Following are 28 T cell receptor beta chains from one sample sequenced in a study of blood T cell repertoires in COVID-19. The repertoire was sequenced with immunoSEQ multiplex PCR; TCRdb's copy has only in-frame clones and lacks some. The table lists about 240,000 clones, 80% to 90% of them singletons. Sequenced input: peripheral blood. All receptors come from a woman aged 70-85 years with acute or convalescent COVID-19.

The rearrangement joins TRBV18 to TRBJ1-2; possibly TRBD1 for D (6 bases). CDR1 is KGHSH and CDR2 is LQKENI in the germline V gene. This CDR3 is built from 13 residues. The ends were cut back, 3 bases at V and 4 bases at J, with 9 bases in the middle. The CDR3 DNA is TGTGCCAGCTCACCCGACAGGATCTATGGCTACACCTTC. It encodes CASSPDRIYGYTF. Full variable domain (missing parts from reference TRBV18 and TRBJ1-2): NAGVMQNPRHLVRRRGQEARLRCSPMKGHSHVYWYRQLPEEGLKFMVYLQKENIIDESGMPKERFSAEFPKEGPSILRIQQVVRGDSAAYFCASSPDRIYGYTFGSGTRLTVV.

J is TRBJ2-7 and V is TRBV27, with 9 positions matching TRBD1. The CDR3 sequence is 17 residues long. With 7 bases clipped from V and 4 bases from J, the junction kept 17 bases outside the gene matches. Germline CDR1 and CDR2: MNHEY and SMNVEV (reference sequence). The DNA for the CDR3 is TGTGCCAGCATCAAAAGATCTTGGGGACAGGGTTCTTACGAGCAGTACTTC. Protein product: CASIKRSWGQGSYEQYF.

The chain links TRBV4-3 to TRBJ1-2, with D possibly being TRBD1 (5 bases). This CDR3 comprises 16 residues. V was cut by 0 bases and J by 2 bases, with 13 bases left in between. Per the germline V gene, CDR1 is LGHNA and CDR2 is YSLEER. The CDR3 is CASSQEGAGVNYGYTF. CDR3 sequence (DNA): TGCGCCAGCAGCCAAGAAGGGGCGGGAGTAAACTATGGCTACACCTTC.

The chain has TRBV9 and TRBJ2-2; TRBD1 aligns across 8 bases. The germline V gene has CDR1 SGDLS and CDR2 YYNGEE. This CDR3 has 16 amino acids. V gave up 0 bases and J gave up 4 bases; unmatched junction bases: 5. The DNA for the CDR3 is TGTGCCAGCAGCGTAGGAGACAGGGGTCCCACCGGGGAGCTGTTTTTT. It translates to CASSVGDRGPTGELFF.

The chain joins TRBV7-8 to TRBJ1-4; no reliable D call. Trimming shortened V by 7 bases and J by 8 bases, and 14 bases separated the two germline ends. Germline V gives CDR1 SGHVS, CDR2 FQNEAQ. The CDR3 totals 13 residues. CDR3 residues: CASTRGNGEKLFF. The CDR3 coding sequence is TGTGCCAGCACCCGAGGGAACGGGGAAAAACTGTTTTTT.

The chain uses TRBV15 and TRBJ1-1; D is perhaps TRBD1 (5 bases). V gave up 3 bases and J gave up 11 bases, with 13 bases separating them. The CDR3 contains 12 residues. Germline assignment: CDR1 LNHNV and CDR2 YYDKDF (reference sequence). This CDR3 reads CATSRDNQQAFF. CDR3 DNA sequence: TGTGCCACCAGCAGGGACAACCAACAGGCTTTCTTT.

This chain joins TRBV11-3 and TRBJ2-2, with D perhaps TRBD1 (7 bases). Trimming removed 3 bases at V and 0 bases at J, with 11 bases between. Germline CDR1 is SGHNT and CDR2 is YENEEA. The CDR3 has 16 residues. CDR3 bases: TGTGCCAGCAGCTTTCAGGGGGGTTCGAACACCGGGGAGCTGTTTTTT. It codes for CASSFQGGSNTGELFF.

The V and J genes are TRBV7-8 and TRBJ1-2; tentatively, D is TRBD1 (5 bases). The CDR3 is 16 amino acids. Germline loops: CDR1 SGHVS, CDR2 FQNEAQ. Trimming left V 5 bases short and J 8 bases short, with 24 bases between. CDR3 sequence reads: CASSPQPDSLNVGYTF. CDR3 sequence (DNA): TGTGCCAGCAGCCCGCAACCTGACAGCCTCAATGTCGGCTACACCTTC.

This clone was detected only a few times. The V call is TRBV28, the J call TRBJ2-2; the D gene is possibly TRBD1 (6 bases). CDR1 and CDR2 (germline): MDHEN, SYDVKM. There are 13 residues in the CDR3. Trimming removed 6 bases from V and 4 bases from J, with 9 bases in between. The CDR3 loop reads CASRRDTTGELFF. CDR3 sequence (DNA): TGTGCCAGCAGAAGGGACACCACCGGGGAGCTGTTTTTT.

This clone showed up just once. This chain uses TRBV20-1 with TRBJ2-7; 12 nucleotides agree with TRBD2. Germline V lookup: CDR1 DFQATT, CDR2 SNEGSKA (reference sequence). After removal of 3 bases from V and 6 bases from J, the junction contained 6 bases not matched to a gene. This CDR3 has 14 residues. The CDR3 is CSASRGLAGFEQYF. The CDR3 region has the DNA TGCAGTGCTAGTAGGGGACTAGCGGGCTTCGAGCAGTACTTC.

The chain carries TRBV28 and TRBJ1-1; 10 bases agree with TRBD1. CDR1 is MDHEN and CDR2 is SYDVKM in the germline V gene. Trimming at V came to 6 bases and at J to 0 bases, leaving 7 bases not matched to a gene. This CDR3 spans 16 amino acids. DNA for the CDR3: TGTGCCAGCAGCCTCGGACAGGGGGTCATGAACACTGAAGCTTTCTTT. Residues: CASSLGQGVMNTEAFF.

This CDR3 reads CASSLGGGPYGYTF. The CDR3 DNA reads as TGCGCCAGCAGCCTAGGGGGGGGTCCCTATGGCTACACCTTC. The chain joins TRBV4-3 to TRBJ1-2, with D perhaps TRBD1 (6 bases). The length of the CDR3 is 14 residues. CDR1 is LGHNA, CDR2 YSLEER, per germline. The V and J ends lost 4 bases and 4 bases respectively, with 13 bases between them.

The chain combines TRBV3-1 (or the pseudogene TRBV3-2) with TRBJ1-4; 8 nucleotides agree with TRBD1. Germline CDR1 is LGHDT and CDR2 is YNNKEL (reference sequence). This CDR3 has 17 residues. Trimming cost V 6 bases and J 0 bases; bases outside gene matches: 9. CDR3 region: CASSPGQGGATNEKLFF. The DNA for the CDR3 is TGTGCCAGCAGTCCCGGACAGGGAGGGGCAACTAATGAAAAACTGTTTTTT.

The chain carries TRBV28 and TRBJ1-3; 8 bases agree with TRBD1. Germline V lookup: CDR1 MDHEN, CDR2 SYDVKM. This CDR3 is 15 amino acids long. V shed 8 bases, J shed 0 bases, and the junction held 6 bases outside the gene matches. CDR3 sequence (DNA): TGTGCCAGCGGGACAGGCTCCCTCTCTGGAAACACCATATATTTT. This sequence encodes CASGTGSLSGNTIYF. The entire variable domain, with the rest obtained from reference TRBV28 and TRBJ1-3, is as follows: DVKVTQSSRYLVKRTGEKVFLECVQDMDHENMFWYRQDPGLGLRLIYFSYDVKMKEKGDIPEGYSVSREKKERFSLILESASTNQTSMYLCASGTGSLSGNTIYFGEGSWLTVV.

This rearrangement joins TRBV18 to TRBJ1-2, with 7 bases matching TRBD1. The junction had 2 bases not matched to a gene; V was cut back by 1 base and J by 3 bases. This CDR3 has 14 amino acids. CDR1 and CDR2 (germline): KGHSH, LQKENI. DNA of the CDR3: TGTGCCAGCTCACCACAGGGGGCCGACTATGGCTACACCTTC. It specifies CASSPQGADYGYTF.

This rearrangement joins TRBV19 to TRBJ2-2; D might be TRBD1 (5 bases). CDR3 length: 14 residues. Per the germline V gene, CDR1 is LNHDA and CDR2 is SQIVND (reference sequence). The germline V and J ends were trimmed by 11 bases and 2 bases, with 15 bases remaining between them. The CDR3 is CALRWTHNTGELFF. Written as DNA, the CDR3 is TGTGCCCTCCGATGGACACACAACACCGGGGAGCTGTTTTTT.

The chain combines TRBV12-3 or TRBV12-4 with TRBJ1-2, with 9 bases matching TRBD1. This CDR3 is 13 amino acids long. The V segment lost 9 bases and the J segment 3 bases; nucleotides outside the gene matches: 5. In DNA, the CDR3 is TGTGCCAGTGGAGGGGACAGGGACTATGGCTACACCTTC. It encodes CASGGDRDYGYTF.

The CDR3 sequence is CSVLVAGMRETQYF. The CDR3 coding sequence is TGCAGCGTTTTAGTAGCGGGGATGCGAGAGACCCAGTACTTC. This chain connects TRBV29-1 to TRBJ2-5, with 8 bases that match TRBD2. The V gene end was trimmed by 5 bases and the J gene end by 4 bases; junction bases not matched to a gene: 9. This CDR3 has 14 amino acids. The germline CDR1 and CDR2 sequences are SQVTM and ANQGSEA.

This sequence joins TRBV19 and TRBJ2-2, with 12 bases matching TRBD2. V lost 4 bases, J lost 4 bases, and 10 bases stayed unmatched. The CDR3 sequence is 18 residues long. Germline-derived CDR1 and CDR2 are LNHDA and SQIVND (reference sequence). The CDR3 DNA reads TGTGCCAGTAGTACCCATTACCTAGCGGGGGGGATCACCGGGGAGCTGTTTTTT. Its protein product is CASSTHYLAGGITGELFF.

The chain couples TRBV4-1 to TRBJ2-5, with 8 bases lining up with TRBD2. This CDR3 contains 16 residues. The germline V gene encodes CDR1 MGHRA and CDR2 YSYEKL. The V segment lost 1 base and the J segment 5 bases; nucleotides outside the gene matches: 9. The CDR3 sequence: CASSQGAGGGAETQYF. CDR3 nucleotides: TGCGCCAGCAGCCAAGGGGCGGGGGGCGGAGCGGAGACCCAGTACTTC.

This chain joins TRBV5-6 and TRBJ1-1; 9 bases line up with TRBD1. Trimming at V came to 2 bases and at J to 6 bases, leaving 8 bases not matched to a gene. The CDR3 is 15 residues long. Germline-derived CDR1 and CDR2 are SGHDT and YYEEEE. The CDR3 spells CASSFGGTGRAEAFF. DNA of the CDR3: TGTGCCAGCAGCTTTGGGGGGACAGGGAGAGCTGAAGCTTTCTTT. Looking up the rest from reference TRBV5-6 and TRBJ1-1 gives the full variable domain: DAGVTQSPTHLIKTRGQQVTLRCSPKSGHDTVSWYQQALGQGPQFIFQYYEEEERQRGNFPDRFSGHQFPNYSSELNVNALLLGDSALYLCASSFGGTGRAEAFFGQGTRLTVV.

The chain joins TRBV3-1 (or the pseudogene TRBV3-2) to TRBJ1-2; 9 bases line up with TRBD1. This CDR3 comprises 12 residues. CDR1 is LGHDT and CDR2 is YNNKEL in the germline V gene (reference sequence). V lost 3 bases and J lost 8; bases outside the gene matches: 1. The CDR3 spells CASSQDRGGYTF. DNA of the CDR3: TGTGCCAGCAGCCAGGACAGGGGCGGCTACACCTTC.

V usage is TRBV5-6 and J usage is TRBJ1-5, with D unclear. The CDR3 is 13 amino acids. Trimming removed 0 bases at V and 6 bases at J, with 7 bases between. CDR1 is SGHDT, CDR2 YYEEEE, per germline. CDR3 coding DNA: TGTGCCAGCAGCTTGGGGCCGGGTCAGCCCCAGCATTTT. Its protein is CASSLGPGQPQHF.

The chain is built from TRBV9 and TRBJ1-1; 8 bases are shared with TRBD1. The CDR3 is 15 residues long. V was pared by 0 bases and J by 3 bases, with 4 bases of the junction left unmatched. Germline V CDR1 and CDR2: SGDLS, YYNGEE. CDR3 residues: CASSVEGTGHTEAFF. The CDR3 DNA reads TGTGCCAGCAGCGTAGAAGGGACAGGCCACACTGAAGCTTTCTTT.

The genes are TRBV7-2 and TRBJ1-2; 8 bases are shared with TRBD1. V lost 5 bases, J lost 4 bases, and 6 bases stayed unmatched. The CDR3 totals 14 residues. CDR1 is SGHTA and CDR2 is FQGNSA in the germline V gene. The CDR3 here is CASSKPGQAYGYTF. The CDR3 bases are TGTGCCAGCAGCAAGCCGGGACAGGCCTATGGCTACACCTTC. Complete variable domain (other parts from reference TRBV7-2 and TRBJ1-2): GAGVSQSPSNKVTEKGKDVELRCDPISGHTALYWYRQSLGQGLEFLIYFQGNSAPDKSGLPSDRFSAERTGGSVSTLTIQRTQQEDSAVYLCASSKPGQAYGYTFGSGTRLTVV.

The V gene is TRBV11-2, the J gene TRBJ1-3; a possible D gene is TRBD1 (5 bases). V lost 3 bases, J lost 0 bases, and 9 bases lay in between. Looked up from germline, CDR1 is SGHAT and CDR2 is FQNNGV. The CDR3 has 15 residues. This CDR3 is CASSLGGGSGNTIYF. As DNA, the CDR3 is TGTGCCAGCAGCTTGGGGGGAGGCTCTGGAAACACCATATATTTT.

This clone turned up a few times. The chain has TRBV7-2 and TRBJ1-5, with a possible D match to TRBD1 (5 bases). The CDR3 is 16 residues long. The germline CDR1 and CDR2 sequences are SGHTA and FQGNSA. The V end lost 5 bases, the J end lost 4 bases, and 18 bases lay between the germline ends. CDR3 in amino acids: CASSLGAGVGNQPQHF. DNA of the CDR3: TGTGCCAGCAGCCTGGGAGCGGGGGTTGGTAATCAGCCCCAGCATTTT.

V and J are TRBV19 and TRBJ1-2; 7 bases line up with TRBD1. After removal of 4 bases from V and 4 bases from J, the junction contained 6 bases not matched to a gene. Germline values: CDR1 LNHDA, CDR2 SQIVND (reference sequence). CDR3 length equals 14 residues. The CDR3 spells CASSRGQDVYGYTF. In nucleotides, the CDR3 is TGTGCCAGTAGTAGAGGACAGGACGTCTATGGCTACACCTTC. Together with reference TRBV19 and TRBJ1-2, the CDR3 gives the full variable domain: DGGITQSPKYLFRKEGQNVTLSCEQNLNHDAMYWYRQDPGQGLRLIYYSQIVNDFQKGDIAEGYSVSREKKESFPLTVTSAQKNPTAFYLCASSRGQDVYGYTFGSGTRLTVV.